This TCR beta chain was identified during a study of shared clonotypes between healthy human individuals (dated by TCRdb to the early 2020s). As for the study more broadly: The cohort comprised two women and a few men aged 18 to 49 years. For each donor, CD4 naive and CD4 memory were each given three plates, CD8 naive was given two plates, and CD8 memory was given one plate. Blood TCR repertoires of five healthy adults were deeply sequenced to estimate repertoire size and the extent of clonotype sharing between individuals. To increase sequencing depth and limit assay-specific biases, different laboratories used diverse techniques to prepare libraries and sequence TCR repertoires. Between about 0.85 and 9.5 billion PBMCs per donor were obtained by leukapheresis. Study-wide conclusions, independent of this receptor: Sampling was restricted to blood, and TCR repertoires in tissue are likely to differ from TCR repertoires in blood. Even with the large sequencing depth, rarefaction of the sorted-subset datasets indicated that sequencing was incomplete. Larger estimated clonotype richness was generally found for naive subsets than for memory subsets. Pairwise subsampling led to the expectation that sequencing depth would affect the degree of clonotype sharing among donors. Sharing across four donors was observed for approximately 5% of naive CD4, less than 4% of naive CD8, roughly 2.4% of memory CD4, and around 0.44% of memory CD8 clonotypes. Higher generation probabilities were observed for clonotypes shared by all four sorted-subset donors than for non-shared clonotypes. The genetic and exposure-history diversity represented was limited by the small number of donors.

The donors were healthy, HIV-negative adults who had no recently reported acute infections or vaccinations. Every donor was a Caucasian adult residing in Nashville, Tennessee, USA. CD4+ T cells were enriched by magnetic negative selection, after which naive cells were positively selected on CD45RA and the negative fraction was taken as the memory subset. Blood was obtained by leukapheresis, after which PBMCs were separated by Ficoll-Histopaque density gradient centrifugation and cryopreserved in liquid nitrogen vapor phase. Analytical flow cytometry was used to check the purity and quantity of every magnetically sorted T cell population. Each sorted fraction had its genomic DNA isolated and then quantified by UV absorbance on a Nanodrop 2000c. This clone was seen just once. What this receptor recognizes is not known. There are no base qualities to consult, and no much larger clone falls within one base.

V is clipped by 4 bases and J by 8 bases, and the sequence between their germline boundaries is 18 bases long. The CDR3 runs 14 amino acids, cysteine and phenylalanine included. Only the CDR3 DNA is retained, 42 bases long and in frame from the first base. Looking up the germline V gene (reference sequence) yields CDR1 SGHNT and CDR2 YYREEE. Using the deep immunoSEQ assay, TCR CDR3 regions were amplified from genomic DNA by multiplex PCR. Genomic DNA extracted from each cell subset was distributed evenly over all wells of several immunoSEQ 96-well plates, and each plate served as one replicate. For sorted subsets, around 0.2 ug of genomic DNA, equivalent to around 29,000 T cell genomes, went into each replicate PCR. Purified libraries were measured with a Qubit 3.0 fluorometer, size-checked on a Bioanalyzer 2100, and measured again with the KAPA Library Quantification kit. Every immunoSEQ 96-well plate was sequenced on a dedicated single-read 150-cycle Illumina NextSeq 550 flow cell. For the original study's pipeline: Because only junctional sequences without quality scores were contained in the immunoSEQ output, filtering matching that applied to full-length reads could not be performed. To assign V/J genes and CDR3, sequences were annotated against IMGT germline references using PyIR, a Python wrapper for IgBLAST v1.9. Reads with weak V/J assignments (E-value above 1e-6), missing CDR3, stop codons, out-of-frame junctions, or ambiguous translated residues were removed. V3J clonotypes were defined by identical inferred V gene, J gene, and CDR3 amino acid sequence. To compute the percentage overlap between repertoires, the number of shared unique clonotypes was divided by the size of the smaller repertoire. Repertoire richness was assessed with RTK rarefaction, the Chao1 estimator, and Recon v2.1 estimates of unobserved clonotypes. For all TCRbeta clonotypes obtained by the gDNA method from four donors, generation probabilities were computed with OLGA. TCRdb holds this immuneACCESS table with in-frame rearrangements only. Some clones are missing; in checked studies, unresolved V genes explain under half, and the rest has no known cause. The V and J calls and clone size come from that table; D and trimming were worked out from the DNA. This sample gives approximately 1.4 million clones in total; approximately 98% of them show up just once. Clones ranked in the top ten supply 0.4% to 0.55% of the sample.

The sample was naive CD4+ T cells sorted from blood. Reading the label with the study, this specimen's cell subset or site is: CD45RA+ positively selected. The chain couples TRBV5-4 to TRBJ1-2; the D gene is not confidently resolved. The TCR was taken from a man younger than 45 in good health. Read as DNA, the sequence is TGTGCCAGCAGCGCGCGATCGAGCGGCGGCGGCTACACCTTC. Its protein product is CASSARSSGGGYTF.